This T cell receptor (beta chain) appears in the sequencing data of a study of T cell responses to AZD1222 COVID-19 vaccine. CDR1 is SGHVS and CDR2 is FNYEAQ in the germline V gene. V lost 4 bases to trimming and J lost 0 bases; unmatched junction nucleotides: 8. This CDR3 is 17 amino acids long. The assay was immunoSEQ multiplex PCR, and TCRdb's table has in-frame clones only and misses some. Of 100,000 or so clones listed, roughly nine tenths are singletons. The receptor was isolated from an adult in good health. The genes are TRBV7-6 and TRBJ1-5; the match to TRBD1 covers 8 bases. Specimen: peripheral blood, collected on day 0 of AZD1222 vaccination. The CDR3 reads CASSSGTGRHSNQPQHF. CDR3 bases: TGTGCCAGCAGCTCCGGGACAGGTCGTCATAGCAATCAGCCCCAGCATTTT.